The clone carrying this T cell receptor beta chain was detected a few times. Its matching antigen is unknown. This entry comes from a study of cytotoxic CD8 clonotypes in ibrutinib-treated CLL. Study background: Among the patients, about a dozen presented as relapsed/refractory and around 16 as treatment-naive; fewer than 18 showed unmutated IGHV.

Points from the study as a whole: The times at which samples were taken varied between sustained-remission and progressing patients. Higher circulating CD8+ T-cell counts strongly accompanied higher baseline clonality, above age-matched healthy donors. Private clonotypes, not public ones, expanded at ibrutinib response.

Profiled with immunoSEQ multiplex PCR; TCRdb holds only in-frame clones, not every one. Of 20,000 to 30,000 clones listed, 55% to 70% are singletons. Trimming took off 0 bases at V and 8 bases at J, with 11 bases between the two ends. CDR1 and CDR2 (germline): LNHNV, YYDKDF (reference sequence). This CDR3 comprises 13 residues. The gene calls are TRBV15 and TRBJ2-7; D uncertain. This TCR was recovered from a human donor with chronic lymphocytic leukemia. Source: PBMCs, taken at disease progression, from a patient treated with ibrutinib. This CDR3 reads CATSRDSGGKQYF. CDR3 nucleotides: TGTGCCACCAGCAGAGATTCGGGTGGAAAGCAGTACTTC.